This T cell receptor (beta chain) was identified during a study of blood T cell repertoires in COVID-19. In the study overall: T cells, B-cell-depleted T cells, or PBMCs supplied cDNA or gDNA.

Measured with immunoSEQ multiplex PCR; TCRdb has only the in-frame clones, and not every one. This sample has a few hundred thousand clones, with about 90% found just once. CDR3 size: 14 residues. CDR1 is SGHTA, CDR2 FQGNSA, per germline. The trim removed 5 bases at V and 8 bases at J, leaving 9 bases unmatched. Everyone who took part was roughly 18 to 89 years old, and they came from 24 US areas. Allocation to cohorts depended on clinical history reported by the participants. Donors in Cohort 3 who had recovered were those with two negative PCRs, healthcare professional clearance, or resolution of their symptoms.

Source material: PBMCs or T cells enriched from blood (not recorded which). This clonotype was obtained from a young man who had recovered from COVID-19. The genes are TRBV7-2 and TRBJ2-1; 7 bases fit TRBD2. CDR3 protein: CASSGRATSDEQFF. CDR3 nucleotides: TGTGCCAGCAGCGGCCGCGCTACTAGCGATGAGCAGTTCTTC.